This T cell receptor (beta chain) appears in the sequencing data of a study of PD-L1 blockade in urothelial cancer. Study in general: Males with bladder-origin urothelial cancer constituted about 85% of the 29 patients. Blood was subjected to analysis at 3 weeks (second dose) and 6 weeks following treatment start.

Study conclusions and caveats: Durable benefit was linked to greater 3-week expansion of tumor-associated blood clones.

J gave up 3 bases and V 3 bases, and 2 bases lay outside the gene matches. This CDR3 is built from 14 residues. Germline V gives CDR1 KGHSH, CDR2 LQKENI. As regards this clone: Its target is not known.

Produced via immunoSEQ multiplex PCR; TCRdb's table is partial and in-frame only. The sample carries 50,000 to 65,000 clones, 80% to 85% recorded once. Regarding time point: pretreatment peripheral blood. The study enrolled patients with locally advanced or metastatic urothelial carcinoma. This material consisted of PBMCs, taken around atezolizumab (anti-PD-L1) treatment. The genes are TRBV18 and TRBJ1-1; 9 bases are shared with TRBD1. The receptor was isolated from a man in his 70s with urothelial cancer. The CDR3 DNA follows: TGTGCCAGCTCACCGGACAGGGGATACACTGAAGCTTTCTTT. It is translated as CASSPDRGYTEAFF.